This TCR beta chain was recorded in a study of Tregs in tolerant kidney transplant recipients. As regards this clone: Antigen: not known.

Produced via immunoSEQ multiplex PCR; TCRdb's table is partial and in-frame only. This table holds fewer than 100,000 clones, approximately 90% found once. In germline, CDR1 is DFQATT, CDR2 SNEGSKA (reference sequence). The length of the CDR3 is 11 residues. V was trimmed by 2 bases and J by 7 bases, leaving 6 bases between them. Thawed PBMCs were FACS-sorted into unstimulated CD4+CD25+CD127- regulatory T cells, CD4+CD25- non-regulatory cells, CD4 and CD8 cells. Overall study findings and caveats: Tregs expanded with activated donor B cells seemed most donor-specific.

The chain employs TRBV20-1 and TRBJ2-1; the D gene is possibly TRBD2 (5 bases). The TCR comes from a human donor who received a combined kidney and bone marrow transplant. The material was Tregs from blood, obtained before the transplant. The CDR3 sequence is CSARRGNEQFF. CDR3 sequence (DNA): TGCAGTGCTAGACGCGGGAATGAGCAGTTCTTC.